The subject of this entry is one TCR beta chain. Repertoires were generated with immunoSEQ multiplex PCR, while TCRdb's copy carries only in-frame clones and drops some. The sample holds about 170,000 clones, less than 90% seen once. CDR3 length equals 13 residues. V lost 0 bases, J lost 2 bases, and 5 bases lay in between. CDR1 and CDR2 (germline): SGHNT, YYREEE (reference sequence). This specimen comes from a study of blood T cell repertoires in COVID-19. Across the study: Both acute and convalescent COVID-19 samples were obtained from the United States, Italy and Spain. Nucleic acid was either cDNA or gDNA, and it came from T cells, B-cell-depleted T cells, or PBMCs.

This chain links TRBV5-4 with TRBJ1-1; no firm D call. This TCR came from a man in his 60s with acute or convalescent COVID-19. Sequencing was carried out using peripheral blood. The CDR3 loop reads CASSLETNTEAFF. CDR3 coding DNA: TGTGCCAGCAGCTTGGAGACAAACACTGAAGCTTTCTTT.